One and the same sample provided the 28 T cell receptor beta chains below, sequenced in a study of human T cells and chemical hapten exposure. TCRdb called the RACE reads again in MiXCR, with one record for every CDR3 protein. The repertoire consists of roughly 43,000 distinct CDR3 sequences, with 9.5% to 10% occurring once and the leading ten covering roughly 13%. Time point denoted: patch test 2, 6 weeks after DPC sensitization. Treatment: therapeutic diphenylcyclopropenone sensitization with weekly scalp DPC. Total RNA came from unfractionated whole blood. The sequences come from whole blood, collected in connection with sensitization to the hapten diphenylcyclopropenone (DPC). The receptor source for this set is a woman younger than 45 with alopecia areata. Some clones in this sample may be carry-over from other donors' samples.

This clonotype came up a few times. The chain is built from TRBV6-4 and TRBJ2-1; 9 bases match TRBD2. This CDR3 is built from 12 residues. J was trimmed by 16 bases and V by 4 bases; bases with no gene match: 8. Germline V gene sequence: CDR1 MRHNA, CDR2 SNTAGT. The CDR3 nucleotides read TGTGCCAGCAGTGGGAATAGCGGGGGTCTATTCTTC. Its protein product is CASSGNSGGLFF.

The chain employs TRBV25-1 and TRBJ2-7, with no clear D. The CDR3 covers 15 residues. The V end was cut by 1 base, the J end by 7 bases, with 17 bases between. Per the germline V gene, CDR1 is MGHDK and CDR2 is SYGVNS. The CDR3, as DNA: TGTGCCAGCAGTGAATCGGGCTACTCGGGTTGGGAGCAGTACTTC. Residues: CASSESGYSGWEQYF.

This clonotype was detected ten times or more. The chain joins TRBV3-1 to TRBJ1-5, with D perhaps TRBD1 (5 bases). Germline values: CDR1 LGHDT, CDR2 YNNKEL (reference sequence). The CDR3 runs to 15 residues. V was cut by 5 bases and J by 5 bases, with 16 bases left in between. DNA of the CDR3: TGTGCCAGCAGCAAGGGATCAGGGTACGATCAGCCCCAGCATTTT. Protein sequence: CASSKGSGYDQPQHF.

This CDR3 reads CASSPLAGQGASYTF. For the CDR3, the DNA is TGTGCCAGCAGCCCACTCGCCGGACAGGGGGCGAGCTACACCTTC. V and J are TRBV7-9 and TRBJ1-2; 11 bases are shared with TRBD1. The V segment lost 5 bases and the J segment 9 bases; nucleotides outside the gene matches: 11. The V gene's germline CDR1 is SEHNR and CDR2 FQNEAQ (reference sequence). The CDR3 is made up of 15 amino acids.

This clonotype occurred a few times. The gene calls are TRBV30 and TRBJ1-5; no firm D call. CDR3 length equals 13 residues. V lost 3 bases, J lost 6 bases, and 12 bases lay in between. CDR1 and CDR2 (germline): GTSNPN, SVGIG (reference sequence). The CDR3 DNA reads as TGTGCCTGGAGGTCGGCAGGCACTCAGCCCCAGCATTTT. Amino acid sequence: CAWRSAGTQPQHF.

This clonotype was observed a handful of times. V gene TRBV7-9 combines with J gene TRBJ1-6, with a possible D match to TRBD1 (6 bases). V was shortened by 5 bases and J by 4 bases, with 9 bases between the two germline ends. The germline V gene encodes CDR1 SEHNR and CDR2 FQNEAQ (reference sequence). The CDR3 is made up of 14 amino acids. The chain's CDR3 is CASSDRNYNSPLHF. The DNA for the CDR3 is TGTGCCAGCAGCGACAGGAATTATAATTCACCCCTCCACTTT.

This clonotype was seen a few times. The V and J genes are TRBV4-3 and TRBJ2-7; possibly TRBD1 for D (5 bases). Between the trimmed V and J ends, which lost 2 bases and 6 bases, there was a span of 11 bases. CDR1 and CDR2 from the germline V gene are LGHNA and YSLEER. This CDR3 is built from 13 residues. DNA of the CDR3: TGCGCCAGCAGCCAACAAAGGGGTACCGAGCAGTACTTC. Amino acid sequence: CASSQQRGTEQYF.

The rearrangement links TRBV20-1 to TRBJ1-5; D is uncertain. The CDR3 extends over 14 amino acids. The V gene lost 6 bases and the J gene lost 5 bases, with 17 bases spanning the gap. The germline V gene encodes CDR1 DFQATT and CDR2 SNEGSKA (reference sequence). In DNA form, the CDR3 reads TGCAGTGCCAGGACTCCGGGTCTCTATCAGCCCCAGCATTTT. It codes for CSARTPGLYQPQHF.

This clonotype was seen a handful of times. CDR3 bases: TGTGCCAGCAGCCTAAGACTAGCGCTTAACACCGGGGAGCTGTTTTTT. Encoded protein: CASSLRLALNTGELFF. The chain has TRBV7-2 and TRBJ2-2; TRBD2 matches 8 bases. The CDR3 is made up of 16 amino acids. V dropped 5 bases and J dropped 2; count of bases not matched to a gene: 7. Germline loops: CDR1 SGHTA, CDR2 FQGNSA.

In DNA, the CDR3 is TGCAGTGCTCTCTCGACAGGGAACTACAATGAGCAGTTCTTC. Encoded protein: CSALSTGNYNEQFF. The V call is TRBV20-1, the J call TRBJ2-1; TRBD1 agrees at 7 bases. The CDR3 is 14 residues long. CDR1 and CDR2 (germline): DFQATT, SNEGSKA (reference sequence). Trimming at V came to 5 bases and at J to 3 bases, leaving 7 bases not matched to a gene.

This clonotype was counted between two and nine times. The rearrangement uses TRBV20-1 and TRBJ1-2; D not resolved. CDR1 DFQATT and CDR2 SNEGSKA come from the germline V gene (reference sequence). This CDR3 is built from 14 residues. Trimming left V 0 bases short and J 4 bases short, with 12 bases between. Written as DNA, the CDR3 is TGCAGTGCTAGAGATTCATCAGATTCCTATGGCTACACCTTC. Amino acid sequence: CSARDSSDSYGYTF.

This clonotype was observed many times. This rearrangement joins TRBV2 to TRBJ2-3; perhaps TRBD2 as D (5 bases). The CDR3 spans 14 residues. The V and J ends lost 0 bases and 2 bases respectively, with 6 bases between them. Germline V gene data show CDR1 as SNHLY and CDR2 as FYNNEI. For the CDR3, the DNA is TGTGCCAGCAGTGAAGCGACTACCACAGATACGCAGTATTTT. It codes for CASSEATTTDTQYF.

The chain links TRBV3-1 to TRBJ2-5; 7 bases line up with TRBD1. V shed 2 bases, J shed 0 bases, and the junction held 9 bases outside the gene matches. The CDR3 spans 17 residues. Germline CDR1 is LGHDT and CDR2 is YNNKEL (reference sequence). The CDR3 DNA sequence: TGTGCCAGCAGCCAACCCATAGGGGGCCTGTACCAAGAGACCCAGTACTTC. Encoded protein: CASSQPIGGLYQETQYF.

The V call is TRBV7-9, the J call TRBJ1-1; D is uncertain. The CDR3 has 14 residues. Trimming pared 3 bases from V and 1 base from J, leaving 9 bases between. CDR1 SEHNR and CDR2 FQNEAQ come from the germline V gene (reference sequence). CDR3 residues: CASSFKGPNTEAFF. The CDR3 nucleotides read TGTGCCAGCAGCTTTAAAGGCCCGAACACTGAAGCTTTCTTT.

This clonotype showed up just a few times. This chain joins TRBV3-1 and TRBJ2-1; 7 bases agree with TRBD2. The ends lost 1 base at V and 3 bases at J; junction bases unmatched: 6. The CDR3 spans 16 residues. Germline CDR1 LGHDT, CDR2 YNNKEL (reference sequence). The CDR3 region is CASSQAGGTNYNEQFF. The CDR3 DNA sequence: TGTGCCAGCAGCCAAGCCGGGGGGACGAACTACAATGAGCAGTTCTTC.

This clonotype occurred many times. The rearrangement uses TRBV7-6 and TRBJ1-4; no firm D call. The V gene's germline CDR1 is SGHVS and CDR2 FNYEAQ. Trimming stripped 5 bases from V and 5 bases from J, with 9 bases between. This CDR3 comprises 13 residues. The CDR3 loop reads CASSLGVNEKLFF. CDR3 DNA sequence: TGTGCCAGCAGCCTGGGAGTGAATGAAAAACTGTTTTTT.

The chain is built from TRBV9 and TRBJ2-3; 8 bases line up with TRBD2. Looked up from germline, CDR1 is SGDLS and CDR2 is YYNGEE. J lost 6 bases, V lost 4 bases, and 16 bases had no gene match. The CDR3 extends over 17 amino acids. CDR3 region: CASSTRGSGASFDTQYF. The CDR3, as DNA: TGTGCCAGCAGCACACGGGGTAGCGGGGCTTCCTTCGATACGCAGTATTTT.

CDR3 sequence (DNA): TGTGCCTGGGCTGAGGGGGCGGGCTCCTACGAGCAGTACTTC. Translation gives CAWAEGAGSYEQYF. The rearrangement joins TRBV30 to TRBJ2-7; 7 bases are shared with TRBD1. V lost 5 bases, J lost 0 bases, and 7 bases stayed unmatched. The CDR3 is made up of 14 amino acids. The germline CDR1 and CDR2 sequences are GTSNPN and SVGIG (reference sequence).

This clonotype was recorded many times. The chain couples TRBV5-4 to TRBJ1-2, with D hard to call. V was shortened by 3 bases and J by 6 bases, with 15 bases between the two germline ends. Germline values: CDR1 SGHNT, CDR2 YYREEE (reference sequence). The CDR3 runs to 14 residues. The CDR3 sequence: CASSSALGTDGYTF. CDR3 nucleotide sequence: TGTGCCAGCAGCTCCGCTCTGGGTACTGATGGCTACACCTTC.

This clonotype showed up just a few times. The rearrangement joins TRBV7-8 to TRBJ1-6, with no clear D. Trimming took off 5 bases at V and 10 bases at J, with 6 bases between the two ends. CDR3 length: 11 residues. Germline V lookup: CDR1 SGHVS, CDR2 FQNEAQ. CDR3 in DNA: TGTGCCAGCAGCCTCAGCTCACCCCTCCACTTT. It yields the protein CASSLSSPLHF.

This clonotype has more than one count but fewer than ten. The chain recombines TRBV3-1 with TRBJ2-2, with D perhaps TRBD1 (6 bases). CDR3 length: 14 amino acids. V lost 5 bases to trimming and J lost 5 bases, with 12 bases between them. The germline V gene has CDR1 LGHDT and CDR2 YNNKEL (reference sequence). The CDR3 loop is CASSTQGGTGELFF. CDR3 bases: TGTGCCAGCAGCACACAGGGTGGAACCGGGGAGCTGTTTTTT.

This chain joins TRBV29-1 and TRBJ2-7, with 10 bases lining up with TRBD1. With V trimmed by 7 bases and J by 6 bases, 3 bases remained unmatched. The germline gives CDR1 SQVTM, CDR2 ANQGSEA. This CDR3 region has 11 residues. In nucleotides, the CDR3 is TGCAGCGCTAGGGACAGGGGCGAGCAGTACTTC. Protein product: CSARDRGEQYF.

This clonotype was counted between two and nine times. The chain employs TRBV7-2 and TRBJ1-6; D is uncertain. This CDR3 is built from 14 residues. The ends were cut back, 1 base at V and 7 bases at J, with 8 bases in the middle. The V gene's germline CDR1 is SGHTA and CDR2 FQGNSA. CDR3 loop: CASSLVVRNSPLHF. The CDR3 coding sequence is TGTGCCAGCAGCTTAGTCGTCAGAAATTCACCCCTCCACTTT.

A few counts support this clonotype. The rearrangement joins TRBV27 to TRBJ2-3, with TRBD1 matching 10 bases. After removal of 1 base from V and 7 bases from J, the junction contained 11 bases not matched to a gene. CDR3 length: 17 amino acids. Germline lookup yields CDR1 MNHEY and CDR2 SMNVEV (reference sequence). The chain's CDR3 is CASSLWRRDRGANTQYF. As DNA, the CDR3 is TGTGCCAGCAGTTTATGGCGGAGGGACAGGGGTGCGAATACGCAGTATTTT.

The sample holds many counts of this clonotype. V and J are TRBV11-2 and TRBJ2-3, with D possibly TRBD2 on 5 matching bases. The V end lost 4 bases, the J end lost 10 bases, and 18 bases lay between the germline ends. The V gene's germline CDR1 is SGHAT and CDR2 FQNNGV. CDR3 length: 14 amino acids. This chain's CDR3 is CASSSDSLGRAQYF. The CDR3 DNA is TGTGCCAGCAGCTCGGACTCTCTGGGGAGAGCGCAGTATTTT.

This clonotype was observed at least ten times. The rearrangement uses TRBV7-2 and TRBJ2-2, with TRBD1 identical over 8 bases. Trimming took 5 bases from V and 5 from J; bases not matched to a gene: 7. The CDR3 extends over 15 amino acids. Looked up from germline, CDR1 is SGHTA and CDR2 is FQGNSA. The CDR3 nucleotides read TGTGCCAGCAGCACGAGGACAGGGCGTACCGGGGAGCTGTTTTTT. This codes for CASSTRTGRTGELFF.

This clonotype appeared many times. This chain joins TRBV6-2 or TRBV6-3 and TRBJ1-5; tentatively, D is TRBD1 (5 bases). The germline CDR1 and CDR2 sequences are MNHEY and SVGEGT. V dropped 5 bases and J dropped 3 bases, with 11 bases sitting between them. The CDR3 runs 14 residues. CDR3 DNA: TGTGCCAGCAGTCAGGCAGGGTCCAATCAGCCCCAGCATTTT. Its protein is CASSQAGSNQPQHF.

The V and J genes are TRBV5-6 and TRBJ1-5; possibly TRBD1 for D (5 bases). The CDR3 has 16 amino acids. With 4 bases removed from V and 0 bases from J, the gap between germline ends came to 14 bases. Germline CDR1 reads SGHDT; CDR2 reads YYEEEE. CDR3 sequence: CASSRGGLNSNQPQHF. The DNA of the CDR3 is TGTGCCAGCAGCCGGGGGGGTCTGAATAGCAATCAGCCCCAGCATTTT.